This entry lists 22 T cell receptor beta chains sequenced from one sample in a study of radiation and T cells in renal cell carcinoma. Using immunoSEQ multiplex PCR, the repertoire was profiled, and TCRdb retains in-frame clones only, with some absent. The data show more than 140,000 clones, roughly 80% seen once. Indicated time point: baseline pretreatment blood. Noted treatment: 15 Gy SBRT to primary tumor, nephrectomy 4 weeks later. The source was blood, collected from a patient whose treatment included radiotherapy and nephrectomy. The source is a woman aged 45-65 years with renal cell carcinoma.

The V call is TRBV9, the J call TRBJ2-2; 8 bases align to TRBD1. CDR1 and CDR2 from the germline V gene are SGDLS and YYNGEE. V dropped 0 bases and J dropped 6; count of bases not matched to a gene: 4. The CDR3 length is 15 residues. CDR3 sequence (DNA): TGTGCCAGCAGCGTAGTGGTACAGGGGGCCGGGGAGCTGTTTTTT. This encodes CASSVVVQGAGELFF.

The V call is TRBV4-2, the J call TRBJ2-7; 8 nucleotides align to TRBD2. CDR1 and CDR2 from the germline V gene are LGHNA and YNFKEQ. The trim removed 1 base at V and 2 bases at J, leaving 7 bases unmatched. The CDR3 sequence is 16 residues long. In DNA, the CDR3 is TGTGCCAGCAGCCAAGGCGAAATAGCGGGGACCTACGAGCAGTACTTC. Translating gives CASSQGEIAGTYEQYF.

V gene TRBV4-3 combines with J gene TRBJ1-2, with D hard to call. V was trimmed by 0 bases and J by 2 bases, leaving 10 bases between them. This CDR3 comprises 15 residues. CDR1 is LGHNA and CDR2 is YSLEER in the germline V gene. The CDR3 sequence: CASSQEQVVNYGYTF. In DNA, the CDR3 is TGCGCCAGCAGCCAAGAGCAGGTAGTCAACTATGGCTACACCTTC.

V and J are TRBV7-9 and TRBJ1-2, with TRBD1 matching over 8 bases. V was clipped by 8 bases and J by 7 bases; unmatched bases: 9. The germline gives CDR1 SEHNR, CDR2 FQNEAQ (reference sequence). There are 13 residues in the CDR3. The chain's CDR3 is CASAKSGGGGYTF. CDR3 bases: TGTGCCAGCGCTAAATCAGGGGGCGGTGGCTACACCTTC.

The V and J genes are TRBV7-2 and TRBJ1-3; D perhaps matches TRBD1 (5 bases). This CDR3 has 15 amino acids. Germline values: CDR1 SGHTA, CDR2 FQGNSA. V lost 2 bases to trimming and J lost 3 bases, with 11 bases between them. The CDR3 region is CASSLSGPNGNTIYF. As DNA, the CDR3 is TGTGCCAGCAGCTTATCAGGGCCAAATGGAAACACCATATATTTT.

The gene calls are TRBV5-6 and TRBJ2-1; perhaps D is TRBD1 or TRBD2 (5 bases each). Trimming removed 4 bases from V and 3 bases from J, with 11 bases in between. Germline CDR1 reads SGHDT; CDR2 reads YYEEEE. The CDR3 has 14 amino acids. CDR3 sequence (DNA): TGTGCCAGCAGCCCCGGGACCATCTACAATGAGCAGTTCTTC. Translating it yields CASSPGTIYNEQFF.

CDR3 protein: CASSTPSFGEQYF. The CDR3 coding sequence is TGTGCCAGCAGCACGCCTAGCTTCGGCGAGCAGTACTTC. The chain links TRBV28 to TRBJ2-7; D perhaps matches TRBD2 (5 bases). With 6 bases removed from V and 6 bases from J, the gap between germline ends came to 15 bases. Per germline, CDR1 MDHEN and CDR2 SYDVKM. The CDR3 is 13 amino acids.

The rearrangement links TRBV6-1 to TRBJ1-2; no firm D call. Between the trimmed V and J ends, which lost 1 base and 4 bases, there was a span of 13 bases. The length of the CDR3 is 15 residues. Germline V gene sequence: CDR1 MNHNS, CDR2 SASEGT. CDR3: CASSEESASFYGYTF. The DNA of the CDR3 is TGTGCCAGCAGTGAAGAGTCGGCCTCATTCTATGGCTACACCTTC.

The V call is TRBV6-6, the J call TRBJ1-5; 8 bases fit TRBD1. CDR3 length equals 13 residues. Germline-derived CDR1 and CDR2 are MNHNY and SVGAGI (reference sequence). Germline trimming cut 6 bases from V and 7 bases from J; bases unmatched to any gene: 5. CDR3 DNA: TGTGCCAGCAGCGGACAGGGCAGGCAGCCCCAGCATTTT. It codes for CASSGQGRQPQHF.

V gene TRBV7-8 combines with J gene TRBJ1-4; no firm D call. The CDR3 spans 15 residues. V lost 5 bases and J 0 bases, leaving 10 bases between the germline ends. Germline CDR1 is SGHVS and CDR2 is FQNEAQ. The CDR3 spells CASSPDITTNEKLFF. The CDR3 DNA sequence: TGTGCCAGCAGCCCCGACATCACAACTAATGAAAAACTGTTTTTT.

This chain connects TRBV5-1 to TRBJ1-1; D possibly corresponds to TRBD1 (6 bases). CDR3 length: 16 amino acids. Germline V gene lookup returns CDR1 SGHRS and CDR2 YFSETQ. Trimming left V 4 bases short and J 1 base short, with 17 bases between. CDR3 region: CASSLGYGQPNTEAFF. The CDR3 region has the DNA TGCGCCAGCAGCCTAGGCTACGGACAGCCGAACACTGAAGCTTTCTTT.

V is TRBV10-1 and J is TRBJ2-3; D is undetermined. The CDR3 covers 13 residues. V was cut by 2 bases and J by 3 bases, with 6 bases left in between. Germline loops: CDR1 WNHNN, CDR2 SYGVQD (reference sequence). As DNA, the CDR3 is TGCGCCAGCAGTGAGGTCGGTACAGATACGCAGTATTTT. Translating gives CASSEVGTDTQYF.

J is TRBJ1-5 and V is TRBV18; 7 bases match TRBD1. The V gene end was trimmed by 3 bases and the J gene end by 2 bases; junction bases not matched to a gene: 10. Germline CDR1 is KGHSH and CDR2 is LQKENI. This CDR3 is built from 17 residues. This CDR3 reads CASSPATTGIGNQPQHF. CDR3 nucleotide sequence: TGTGCCAGCTCACCGGCCACGACAGGGATTGGCAATCAGCCCCAGCATTTT.

The count of this clone is one. The chain combines TRBV29-1 with TRBJ1-2; 9 bases line up with TRBD1. The V gene's germline CDR1 is SQVTM and CDR2 ANQGSEA. Trimming at V came to 7 bases and at J to 4 bases, leaving 10 bases not matched to a gene. The CDR3 sequence is 14 residues long. The CDR3 region has the DNA TGCAGCGGAGGGGGACAGGGCGCGATCTATGGCTACACCTTC. This sequence encodes CSGGGQGAIYGYTF.

The chain has TRBV7-9 and TRBJ1-1; D remains ambiguous. Germline V gene sequence: CDR1 SEHNR, CDR2 FQNEAQ (reference sequence). The length of the CDR3 is 13 residues. Trimming removed 0 bases from V and 7 bases from J, with 9 bases in between. The CDR3 protein is CASSLAGHGEAFF. In DNA form, the CDR3 reads TGTGCCAGCAGCTTAGCAGGGCATGGTGAAGCTTTCTTT.

The chain has TRBV2 and TRBJ1-4; 9 bases agree with TRBD1. CDR3 length: 13 residues. Germline V gene data show CDR1 as SNHLY and CDR2 as FYNNEI. J lost 5 bases, V lost 9 bases, and 4 bases had no gene match. The CDR3 region is CARGTGINEKLFF. The CDR3 region has the DNA TGTGCCAGGGGGACAGGGATAAATGAAAAACTGTTTTTT.

The rearrangement links TRBV5-4 to TRBJ1-2, with 7 bases identical to TRBD1. The trim removed 4 bases at V and 0 bases at J, leaving 9 bases unmatched. The CDR3 contains 16 residues. From germline, CDR1 is SGHNT and CDR2 YYREEE (reference sequence). The CDR3 loop is CASSEGTAQANYGYTF. CDR3 nucleotides: TGTGCCAGCAGCGAAGGGACAGCCCAAGCTAACTATGGCTACACCTTC.

V gene TRBV9 combines with J gene TRBJ2-5; perhaps TRBD2 as D (6 bases). The CDR3 covers 16 residues. The germline CDR1 and CDR2 sequences are SGDLS and YYNGEE. Trimming stripped 0 bases from V and 0 bases from J, with 12 bases between. The CDR3: CASSVDPGTYQETQYF. CDR3 DNA sequence: TGTGCCAGCAGCGTAGATCCTGGGACTTACCAAGAGACCCAGTACTTC.

CDR3 protein: CASSRLQGREKLFF. CDR3 in DNA: TGTGCCAGCAGCCGTCTCCAGGGGAGGGAAAAACTGTTTTTT. The V call is TRBV7-2, the J call TRBJ1-4, with D possibly being TRBD1 (6 bases). Germline V gene data show CDR1 as SGHTA and CDR2 as FQGNSA. The CDR3 has 14 amino acids. V was trimmed by 5 bases and J by 8 bases, leaving 15 bases between them.

This sequence joins TRBV9 and TRBJ2-7, with 7 bases fitting TRBD1. Per germline, CDR1 SGDLS and CDR2 YYNGEE. The trim removed 0 bases at V and 6 bases at J, leaving 3 bases unmatched. This CDR3 has 13 residues. CDR3 coding DNA: TGTGCCAGCAGCGTAGTAGGGGGCGGCGAGCAGTACTTC. It encodes CASSVVGGGEQYF.

The CDR3 here is CATKPGGGGYEQYF. CDR3 nucleotide sequence: TGTGCCACCAAACCCGGGGGGGGAGGATACGAGCAGTACTTC. The rearrangement joins TRBV6-5 to TRBJ2-7; 8 positions agree with TRBD2. CDR3 length: 14 residues. The germline gives CDR1 MNHEY, CDR2 SVGAGI. V shed 10 bases and J 4 bases; nucleotides not matched to a gene: 12.

V usage is TRBV10-3 and J usage is TRBJ1-1; D gene unclear. The CDR3 loop spans 14 amino acids. Germline lookup yields CDR1 ENHRY and CDR2 SYGVKD. The V end was cut by 0 bases, the J end by 4 bases, with 9 bases between. CDR3 amino acids: CAISESRVSTEAFF. The CDR3 DNA is TGTGCCATCAGTGAGTCGAGAGTGAGCACTGAAGCTTTCTTT.